The clone carrying this TCR beta chain was recorded once. The protocol was immunoSEQ multiplex PCR, while the TCRdb copy is restricted to in-frame clones and leaves out a portion. The sample yields roughly 81,000 clones, 80% to 90% seen once. The sample originates from a study of blood T cell repertoires in COVID-19. Study-level information: In each case, the material was cDNA or gDNA derived from T cells, B-cell-depleted T cells, or PBMCs.

The V gene's germline CDR1 is SEHNR and CDR2 FQNEAQ (reference sequence). The CDR3 totals 13 residues. V lost 1 base and J lost 3, with 4 bases in between. Sequenced sample: peripheral blood. The V gene is TRBV7-9, the J gene TRBJ2-1; D unresolved. The TCR sequence derives from a man at least 80 years old with active or convalescent COVID-19. The CDR3 DNA sequence: TGTGCCAGCAGCTTAGGGAGCTACAATGAGCAGTTCTTC. Protein sequence: CASSLGSYNEQFF. Full variable domain (rest looked up from reference TRBV7-9 and TRBJ2-1): DTGVSQNPRHKITKRGQNVTFRCDPISEHNRLYWYRQTLGQGPEFLTYFQNEAQLEKSRLLSDRFSAERPKGSFSTLEIQRTEQGDSAMYLCASSLGSYNEQFFGPGTRLTVL.